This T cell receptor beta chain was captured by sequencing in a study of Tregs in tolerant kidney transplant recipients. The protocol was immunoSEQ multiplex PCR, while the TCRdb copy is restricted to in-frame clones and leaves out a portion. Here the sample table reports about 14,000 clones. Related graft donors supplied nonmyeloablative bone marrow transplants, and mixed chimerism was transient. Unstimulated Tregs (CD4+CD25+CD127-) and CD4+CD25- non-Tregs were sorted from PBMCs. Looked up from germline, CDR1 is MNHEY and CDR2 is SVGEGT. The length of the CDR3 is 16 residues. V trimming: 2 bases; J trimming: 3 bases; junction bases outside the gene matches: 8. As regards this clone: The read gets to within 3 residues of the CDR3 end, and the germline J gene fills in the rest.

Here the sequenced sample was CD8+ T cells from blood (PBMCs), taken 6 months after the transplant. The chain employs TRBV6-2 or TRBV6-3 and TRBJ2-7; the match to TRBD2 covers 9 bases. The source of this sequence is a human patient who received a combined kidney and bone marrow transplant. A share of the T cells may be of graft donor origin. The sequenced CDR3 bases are TGTGCCAGCAGTTACCGGCCGCGGGGGGGGAGCTACGAG. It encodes CASSYRPRGGSYE. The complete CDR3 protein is CASSYRPRGGSYEQYF.